These 14 T cell receptor beta chains originate from one sample sequenced in a study of blood T cell repertoires in COVID-19. Generated by immunoSEQ multiplex PCR, the TCRdb table keeps only in-frame clones and is missing some. Of 300,000 to 400,000 clones detected, approximately 90% appear once; the ten largest clones hold around 0.91%. Sample: PBMCs or T cells enriched from blood (not recorded which). Every receptor here comes from a woman aged 25 to 39 with acute COVID-19.

The CDR3, as DNA: TGTGCCAGCAGGGGCGGACAGGGCAATCAGCCCCAGCATTTT. Protein product: CASRGGQGNQPQHF. V usage is TRBV6-5 and J usage is TRBJ1-5, with 7 positions matching TRBD1. CDR3 size: 14 residues. Germline loops: CDR1 MNHEY, CDR2 SVGAGI. Trimming took 6 bases from V and 2 from J; bases not matched to a gene: 4.

The chain uses TRBV27 and TRBJ1-5, with D uncertain. The CDR3 spans 12 residues. The germline V and J ends were trimmed by 8 bases and 3 bases, with 8 bases remaining between them. The germline CDR1 and CDR2 sequences are MNHEY and SMNVEV (reference sequence). Here the CDR3 reads CASEHNNQPQHF. The DNA for the CDR3 is TGTGCCAGCGAGCATAACAATCAGCCCCAGCATTTT.

The V gene is TRBV5-6, the J gene TRBJ1-5; D gene unclear. CDR1 SGHDT and CDR2 YYEEEE come from the germline V gene. The CDR3 length is 12 residues. Deletions cut 2 bases from V and 3 bases from J, with 3 bases between. DNA for the CDR3: TGTGCCAGCAGCTTATACAATCAGCCCCAGCATTTT. Its protein is CASSLYNQPQHF.

V gene TRBV19 combines with J gene TRBJ1-5, with D perhaps TRBD1 (5 bases). Germline lookup yields CDR1 LNHDA and CDR2 SQIVND (reference sequence). V was pared by 3 bases and J by 4 bases, with 16 bases between. CDR3 length: 16 residues. The CDR3 region has the DNA TGTGCCAGTAGTATCAAATTTTTCGGGGGGAATCAGCCCCAGCATTTT. Its translation is CASSIKFFGGNQPQHF.

The chain carries TRBV7-2 and TRBJ1-1; D gene unclear. Germline loops: CDR1 SGHTA, CDR2 FQGNSA. The CDR3 has 16 amino acids. V lost 2 bases to trimming and J lost 0 bases, with 13 bases between them. The DNA of the CDR3 is TGTGCCAGCAGCTTATGGGCAGGATCCATGAACACTGAAGCTTTCTTT. It translates to CASSLWAGSMNTEAFF. The variable domain in full, completed from reference TRBV7-2 and TRBJ1-1, reads GAGVSQSPSNKVTEKGKDVELRCDPISGHTALYWYRQSLGQGLEFLIYFQGNSAPDKSGLPSDRFSAERTGGSVSTLTIQRTQQEDSAVYLCASSLWAGSMNTEAFFGQGTRLTVV.

Here the CDR3 reads CASSLDSLRDTEAFF. Here the CDR3 DNA reads TGCGCCAGCAGCTTAGACAGTTTACGGGACACTGAAGCTTTCTTT. This chain connects TRBV5-1 to TRBJ1-1; a weak D match, TRBD1 (5 bases). Trimming shortened V by 2 bases and J by 3 bases, and 14 bases separated the two germline ends. The CDR3 is made up of 15 amino acids. Germline CDR1 reads SGHRS; CDR2 reads YFSETQ.

This clone has a handful of counts. J is TRBJ1-1 and V is TRBV5-5; D remains ambiguous. There are 13 residues in the CDR3. V was trimmed by 2 bases and J by 2 bases, leaving 7 bases between them. CDR1 is SGHKS, CDR2 YYEKEE, per germline (reference sequence). This CDR3 reads CASSFDTNTEAFF. The CDR3 coding sequence is TGTGCCAGCAGCTTTGACACTAACACTGAAGCTTTCTTT.

This clone showed up just once. The V and J genes are TRBV27 and TRBJ2-7, with 8 bases identical to TRBD2. Trimming removed 5 bases from V and 2 bases from J; junction bases left unmatched: 2. Per the germline V gene, CDR1 is MNHEY and CDR2 is SMNVEV (reference sequence). The CDR3 has 13 residues. CDR3 sequence: CASSMTSAYEQYF. The DNA of the CDR3 is TGTGCCAGCAGTATGACTAGCGCCTACGAGCAGTACTTC.

The chain is built from TRBV19 and TRBJ2-5; weak D call: TRBD1 (5 bases). This CDR3 has 12 amino acids. Germline loops: CDR1 LNHDA, CDR2 SQIVND (reference sequence). Trimming took off 5 bases at V and 4 bases at J, with 8 bases between the two ends. DNA for the CDR3: TGTGCCAGTAGTGGCCAGGGAGAGACCCAGTACTTC. Translating it yields CASSGQGETQYF.

The chain uses TRBV11-2 and TRBJ1-3; D is undetermined. Germline V gene lookup returns CDR1 SGHAT and CDR2 FQNNGV. The CDR3 is 15 residues long. The ends were cut back, 1 base at V and 4 bases at J, with 11 bases in the middle. CDR3 loop: CASSLGRSTGNTIYF. The CDR3 DNA reads as TGTGCCAGCAGCTTAGGCAGATCGACAGGAAACACCATATATTTT.

The CDR3 is CASSPSRQGEYFF. The CDR3 nucleotides read TGTGCCAGCTCACCATCCCGACAGGGGGAGTACTTCTTC. The V and J genes are TRBV18 and TRBJ2-1; 9 bases align to TRBD1. This CDR3 region has 13 residues. The germline CDR1 and CDR2 sequences are KGHSH and LQKENI. V lost 2 bases to trimming and J lost 16 bases; unmatched junction nucleotides: 9.

The chain has TRBV4-1 and TRBJ1-2; D remains unclear. Trimming took off 4 bases at V and 6 bases at J, with 9 bases between the two ends. The CDR3 has 12 amino acids. Germline V gene lookup returns CDR1 MGHRA and CDR2 YSYEKL. The CDR3 protein is CASSRGGDGYTF. The CDR3 DNA follows: TGCGCCAGCAGCCGGGGAGGTGATGGCTACACCTTC.

The chain links TRBV5-1 to TRBJ2-7; D call uncertain. V lost 1 base and J 6 bases, leaving 8 bases between the germline ends. The CDR3 length is 12 residues. CDR1 is SGHRS, CDR2 YFSETQ, per germline. CDR3 sequence: CASSLFGSEQYF. DNA for the CDR3: TGCGCCAGCAGCTTGTTCGGTTCCGAGCAGTACTTC.

This clone has a single count. The V call is TRBV2, the J call TRBJ1-4; 8 bases line up with TRBD1. Germline lookup yields CDR1 SNHLY and CDR2 FYNNEI. The trim removed 7 bases at V and 7 bases at J, leaving 8 bases unmatched. The CDR3 consists of 14 residues. The CDR3 sequence is CASNPQGVGEKLFF. The CDR3 bases are TGTGCCAGCAACCCACAGGGGGTGGGTGAAAAACTGTTTTTT.